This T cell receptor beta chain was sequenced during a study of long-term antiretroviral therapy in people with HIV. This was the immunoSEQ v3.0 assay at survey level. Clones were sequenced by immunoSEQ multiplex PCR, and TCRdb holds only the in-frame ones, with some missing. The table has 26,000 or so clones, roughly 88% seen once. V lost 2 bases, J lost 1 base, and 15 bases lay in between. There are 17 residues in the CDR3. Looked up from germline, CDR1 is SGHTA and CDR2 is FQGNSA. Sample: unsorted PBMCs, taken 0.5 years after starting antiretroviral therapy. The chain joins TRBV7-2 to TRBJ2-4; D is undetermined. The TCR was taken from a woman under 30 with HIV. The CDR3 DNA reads TGTGCCAGCAGCTTAAATCTTCCCTTGATCGCCAAAAACATTCAGTACTTC. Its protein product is CASSLNLPLIAKNIQYF.